The clone carrying this T cell receptor (beta chain) has only a few counts. Its antigen is unknown. Other nucleotide sequences from this sample produce the same CDR3. Assay: immunoSEQ multiplex PCR; the TCRdb copy retains only in-frame clones and omits some. This table has about 110,000 clones, 70% to 90% appearing once. This sample is part of a study of cytomegalovirus exposure and HLA in healthy donors. Study outcomes and limitations: The authors confirmed in vitro that three CMV-associated chains were specific for CMV antigens.

This TCR came from a young woman in good health and CMV-seropositive. Sequencing was performed on PBMCs.

DNA for the CDR3: TGTGCCAGCAGCCGTTACGAGCAGTACTTC. It yields the protein CASSRYEQYF. The chain is built from TRBV28 and TRBJ2-7, with no clear D. Germline V gene data show CDR1 as MDHEN and CDR2 as SYDVKM. V shed 6 bases and J shed 4 bases, with 4 bases lying between them. CDR3 length equals 10 residues.